Reported below is one TCR beta chain. Using its own MiXCR run on the 5' RACE reads, TCRdb lists one record per CDR3 protein. This table holds tens of thousands of distinct CDR3 sequences, 10% to 15% found once. The CDR3 totals 16 residues. CDR1 and CDR2 from the germline V gene are LGHNA and YSLEER. V was trimmed by 3 bases and J by 3 bases, leaving 17 bases between them. The entry originates in a study of early T cells in non-severe SARS-CoV-2 infection. Specimen: whole blood. The chain carries TRBV4-3 and TRBJ1-2; the D gene is possibly TRBD1 (5 bases). This clonotype was sampled from an adult who was a healthcare worker with PCR-confirmed SARS-CoV-2 infection or an uninfected control (not recorded which). The CDR3 is CASSQYSNLGDYGYTF. The CDR3 bases are TGCGCCAGCAGCCAGTATAGCAATTTGGGGGACTATGGCTACACCTTC.